What follows is one TCR beta chain and its context. Its antigen remains unknown. V lost 7 bases and J 4 bases, leaving 17 bases between the germline ends. The CDR3 length is 15 residues. Germline CDR1 is MNHEY and CDR2 is SVGAGI. The source of the sample is a study of cytomegalovirus exposure and HLA in healthy donors. Study-level results: In a later analysis, V- and J-gene trimming of beta chains associated with a DCLRE1C missense variant, replicated independently. In a later analysis, donors in an Asian-associated ancestry cluster reportedly had fewer N-insertions in productive TCRs than the cohort mean. Sequences of the TCR beta chain were said to predict the HLA-A and HLA-B alleles of most subjects accurately.

This PCR relied on a set of 60 Vbeta primers and 13 Jbeta primers. The table came from immunoSEQ multiplex PCR; TCRdb's copy has only in-frame clones and leaves some out. Among about 190,000 clones listed, more than 65% were seen once. The chain couples TRBV6-5 to TRBJ2-1, with D perhaps TRBD2 (7 bases). The sequenced sample consisted of PBMCs. The clonotype comes from a woman aged 25 to 39 in good health and CMV-seropositive. The CDR3 sequence: CASTTGRERYNEQFF. As DNA, the CDR3 is TGTGCCAGCACCACAGGGCGGGAGAGGTACAATGAGCAGTTCTTC.